This TCR beta chain derives from a study of blood T cell repertoires in COVID-19. V shed 5 bases, J shed 5 bases, and the junction held 14 bases outside the gene matches. This CDR3 region has 17 residues. The V gene's germline CDR1 is MDHEN and CDR2 SYDVKM. In its sample, this clone was seen once. Sequenced by immunoSEQ multiplex PCR; TCRdb stores in-frame clones only, minus some. Of fewer than 350,000 clones listed, around 87% are singletons. The specimen was PBMCs or T cells enriched from blood (not recorded which). This chain joins TRBV28 and TRBJ2-3; 9 bases map to TRBD2. The receptor's source is a woman younger than 35 with acute COVID-19. The CDR3 protein is CASSPRSSGRPKDTQYF. The CDR3, as DNA: TGTGCCAGCAGTCCCCGATCCAGCGGGAGGCCAAAAGATACGCAGTATTTT.